A single sample is the source of the 10 T cell receptor beta chains below, sequenced in a study of T cells in Graves' hyperthyroidism and ophthalmopathy. RNA transcripts provided the source from which TCR beta CDR3 regions were amplified. HTBI primers were used for first-round RT-PCR of the TCR CDR3. TCRdb re-derived calls from the multiplex PCR reads in MiXCR, one entry per CDR3 protein. Of 500,000 to 600,000 distinct CDR3 sequences in the sample, about 20% are singletons; the top ten hold approximately 48%. The specimen sequenced was blood. The receptors derive from a man aged 40-50 years with Graves' ophthalmopathy.

To note about this clonotype: At one of its ends the junction is not consistent with the germline gene, which may arise from a read error. The chain recombines TRBV11-1 with TRBJ2-7; D might be TRBD1 (6 bases). The CDR3 contains 13 residues. CDR1 SGHAT and CDR2 FQDESV come from the germline V gene (reference sequence). This chain's CDR3 is CAGSSRTDREQYF. The CDR3 DNA follows: TGTGCCGGCAGCTCCAGGACAGATCGCGAGCAGTACTTC. Drawing the rest from reference TRBV11-1 and TRBJ2-7, the complete variable domain is EAEVAQSPRYKITEKSQAVAFWCDPISGHATLYWYRQILGQGPELLVQFQDESVVDDSQLPKDRFSAERLKGVDSTLKIQPAELGDSAMYLCAGSSRTDREQYFGPGTRLTVT.

As to this clonotype: A read error may explain this, as a much larger clone is one base away. This sequence joins TRBV12-3 or TRBV12-4 and TRBJ2-1; D might be TRBD1 (5 bases). CDR3 size: 14 residues. CDR3 amino acids: CASRDNRAAAERFF. The CDR3 nucleotides are TGTGCCAGCAGGGACAACCGGGCCGCAGCTGAGCGGTTCTTC.

CDR3 nucleotide sequence: TGTGCCAGCAGTTTGGCAGGGGGCGCATACACTGAAGCTTTCTTT. Translating it yields CASSLAGGAYTEAFF. V usage is TRBV27 and J usage is TRBJ1-1; 8 bases align to TRBD1. Looked up from germline, CDR1 is MNHEY and CDR2 is SMNVEV (reference sequence). The CDR3 loop spans 15 amino acids. V gave up 3 bases and J gave up 3 bases; unmatched junction bases: 6.

This clonotype was counted between two and nine times. The rearrangement uses TRBV7-3 and TRBJ2-1; D not certain. There are 15 residues in the CDR3. Germline V lookup: CDR1 SGHTA, CDR2 FQGTGA. V shed 5 bases and J shed 9 bases, with 20 bases lying between them. CDR3 in amino acids: CASSPRSVVGAEQFF. The CDR3 nucleotides are TGTGCCAGCAGCCCAAGAAGTGTGGTCGGCGCTGAGCAGTTCTTC.

This clonotype was detected ten times or more. This chain links TRBV28 with TRBJ2-4, with D perhaps matching TRBD2 (5 bases). Germline-derived CDR1 and CDR2 are MDHEN and SYDVKM. Trimming shortened V by 3 bases and J by 1 base, and 10 bases separated the two germline ends. There are 15 residues in the CDR3. The CDR3 region is CASSFGGNAKNIQYF. CDR3 DNA sequence: TGTGCCAGCAGTTTTGGAGGAAACGCCAAAAACATTCAGTACTTC.

This chain uses TRBV18 with TRBJ2-7, with D perhaps assigned TRBD1 or TRBD2 (5 bases each). This CDR3 comprises 14 residues. V was cut by 6 bases and J by 6 bases, with 18 bases left in between. Germline-derived CDR1 and CDR2 are KGHSH and LQKENI. CDR3 sequence reads: CASSRGAEGSEQYF. The CDR3 DNA reads as TGTGCCAGCTCCCGTGGGGCCGAAGGGAGCGAGCAGTACTTC. The full variable domain, with the rest looked up from reference TRBV18 and TRBJ2-7, is NAGVMQNPRHLVRRRGQEARLRCSPMKGHSHVYWYRQLPEEGLKFMVYLQKENIIDESGMPKERFSAEFPKEGPSILRIQQVVRGDSAAYFCASSRGAEGSEQYFGPGTRLTVT.

The chain couples TRBV9 to TRBJ2-1; 11 bases map to TRBD2. CDR1 SGDLS and CDR2 YYNGEE come from the germline V gene. This CDR3 region has 16 residues. Germline trimming cut 0 bases from V and 6 bases from J; bases unmatched to any gene: 5. CDR3 DNA sequence: TGTGCCAGCAGCGTAGATGTAGCGGGGGGGGTCAATGAGCAGTTCTTC. It yields the protein CASSVDVAGGVNEQFF.

The genes are TRBV7-9 and TRBJ2-3; D is unresolved. Germline CDR1 and CDR2: SEHNR and FQNEAQ (reference sequence). CDR3 length: 16 residues. V lost 2 bases, J lost 0 bases, and 12 bases lay in between. CDR3 in DNA: TGTGCCAGCAGCTTACCCCTAGGCGGTAGCACAGATACGCAGTATTTT. Its translation: CASSLPLGGSTDTQYF.

V and J are TRBV3-1 and TRBJ2-3; 13 bases fit TRBD2. The CDR3 loop spans 16 amino acids. Looked up from germline, CDR1 is LGHDT and CDR2 is YNNKEL (reference sequence). Trimming took 4 bases from V and 4 from J; bases not matched to a gene: 5. The CDR3 DNA sequence: TGTGCCAGCAGCCCCCGGACTAGCGGGAGTGCAGATACGCAGTATTTT. Protein: CASSPRTSGSADTQYF.

This clonotype was observed many times. The chain combines TRBV11-1 with TRBJ2-1; 15 bases align to TRBD2. The CDR3 covers 16 residues. Trimming removed 4 bases from V and 9 bases from J; junction bases left unmatched: 7. From germline, CDR1 is SGHAT and CDR2 FQDESV (reference sequence). In DNA, the CDR3 is TGTGCCAGCAGCTCATGGACTAGCGGGGGGGCAGGTGAGCAGTTCTTC. Its protein is CASSSWTSGGAGEQFF.